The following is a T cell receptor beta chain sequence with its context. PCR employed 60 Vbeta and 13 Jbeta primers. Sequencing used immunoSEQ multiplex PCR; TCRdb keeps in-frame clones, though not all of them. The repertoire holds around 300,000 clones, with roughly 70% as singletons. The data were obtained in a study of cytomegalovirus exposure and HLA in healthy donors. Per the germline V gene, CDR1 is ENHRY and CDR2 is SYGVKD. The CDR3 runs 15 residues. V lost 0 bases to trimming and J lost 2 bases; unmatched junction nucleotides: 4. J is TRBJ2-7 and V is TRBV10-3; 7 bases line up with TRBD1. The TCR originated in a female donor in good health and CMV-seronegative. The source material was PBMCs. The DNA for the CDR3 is TGTGCCATCAGTGAGTCACAGGGGCAAACCTACGAGCAGTACTTC. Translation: CAISESQGQTYEQYF.